This record concerns one T cell receptor beta chain sequence. This sample is part of a study of blood T cell repertoires in COVID-19. Only in-frame clones appear in the TCRdb table, and some are missing; sequencing was by immunoSEQ multiplex PCR. The sample has about 200,000 clones, 86% seen once. V was clipped by 10 bases and J by 8 bases, with 17 bases between them. This CDR3 contains 13 residues. Germline CDR1 MNHEY, CDR2 SVGAGI. This receptor was taken from a man in his forties or fifties with acute COVID-19. What was sequenced was PBMCs or T cells enriched from blood (not recorded which). The chain links TRBV6-5 to TRBJ1-4; TRBD1 might be the D (5 bases). The CDR3 region has the DNA TGTGCCACCCTGGGGGGAGATCTCGAAAAACTGTTTTTT. Protein product: CATLGGDLEKLFF.